This is a list of T cell receptor beta chains from one sample in a study of shared clonotypes between healthy human individuals. The protocol was immunoSEQ multiplex PCR, while the TCRdb copy is restricted to in-frame clones and leaves out a portion. The table includes approximately 500,000 clones, almost 97% detected once. Sequencing input: naive CD4+ T cells sorted from blood. The receptors here all came from a woman under 40 in good health. Each CDR3 is given with its conserved first and last residue. Each record gives: D gene, J gene, clone size, V gene, CDR3 DNA, CDR3 protein. A D gene is named only where the DNA matches it firmly. Clone size appears in some rows only: once, few, many, or a class for an expanded clone.

- | TRBJ1-2 | - | TRBV28 | TGTGCCAGCAGTTTCTCGCGGGTCTATGGCTACACCTTC | CASSFSRVYGYTF
- | TRBJ2-3 | - | TRBV6-5 | TGTGCCAGCAGTCGGACACGAACTAGCACAGATACGCAGTATTTT | CASSRTRTSTDTQYF
- | TRBJ2-7 | - | TRBV20-1 | TGCAGTGCTTCCCGCGTCTACGAGCAGTACTTC | CSASRVYEQYF
- | TRBJ1-5 | - | TRBV7-2 | TGTGCCAGCAGCTTATGGGCAGGGCTAGGAAATCAGCCCCAGCATTTT | CASSLWAGLGNQPQHF
TRBD1 | TRBJ2-7 | - | TRBV7-9 | TGTGCCAGCAGCCGGACAGGGAGCTCCTACGAGCAGTACTTC | CASSRTGSSYEQYF
- | TRBJ2-1 | - | TRBV11-3 | TGTGCCAGCAGCTTGGGGGGAGTATCCGGTGAGCAGTTCTTC | CASSLGGVSGEQFF
- | TRBJ2-1 | - | TRBV20-1 | TGCAGTGCCAGTTGGGACCTAGAGCAGTTCTTC | CSASWDLEQFF
- | TRBJ2-7 | once | TRBV18 | TGTGCCAGCTCACTCAACCCCAGGGGCACTGGGTGGTACGAGCAGTACTTC | CASSLNPRGTGWYEQYF
- | TRBJ2-6 | - | TRBV11-2 | TGTGCCAGCAGCTTAGAGCCCTCTGGGGCCAACGTCCTGACTTTC | CASSLEPSGANVLTF
TRBD1 | TRBJ1-1 | - | TRBV10-3 | TGTGCCATCAGCTCAACCGGGACAGGTATAACTGAAGCTTTCTTT | CAISSTGTGITEAFF
TRBD1 | TRBJ2-5 | - | TRBV5-1 | TGCGCCAGCAGCTTCATTCACAGGGGGCGCGCGCGAGAGACCCAGTACTTC | CASSFIHRGRARETQYF